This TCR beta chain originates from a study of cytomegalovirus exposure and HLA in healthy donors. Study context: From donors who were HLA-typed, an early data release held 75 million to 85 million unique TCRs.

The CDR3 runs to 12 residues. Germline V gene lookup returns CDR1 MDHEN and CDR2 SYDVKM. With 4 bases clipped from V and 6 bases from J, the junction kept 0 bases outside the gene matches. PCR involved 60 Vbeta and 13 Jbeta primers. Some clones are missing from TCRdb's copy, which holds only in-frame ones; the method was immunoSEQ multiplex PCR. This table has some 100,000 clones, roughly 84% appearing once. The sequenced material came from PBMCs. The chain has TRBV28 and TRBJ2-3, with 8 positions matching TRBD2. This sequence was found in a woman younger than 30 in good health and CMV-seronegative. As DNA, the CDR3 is TGTGCCAGCAGTTCGGGGGGGGATACGCAGTATTTT. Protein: CASSSGGDTQYF.